Listed below are T cell receptor beta chains from one sample, sequenced in a study of PD-L1 blockade in urothelial cancer. TCRdb keeps only in-frame clones here, not all; method: immunoSEQ multiplex PCR. This sample has around 70,000 clones, with roughly 89% found just once. The material was PBMCs, obtained around atezolizumab (anti-PD-L1) treatment. All receptors come from a woman between 70 and 85 years old with urothelial cancer. The CDR3 runs from the conserved cysteine through the conserved F or W. A D gene is named only where the DNA matches it firmly. The listing skips clone size in some rows; elsewhere it reads once, few, many or a size class.

size	V	J	D	CDR3	DNA
.	TRBV6-1	TRBJ1-5	TRBD1	CASRVGQGSFQPQHF	TGTGCCAGCAGAGTGGGACAGGGGTCTTTTCAGCCCCAGCATTTT
.	TRBV10-1	TRBJ2-3	TRBD1	CASSGTGTGGHTDTQYF	TGCGCCAGCAGTGGGACGGGGACAGGGGGTCACACAGATACGCAGTATTTT
.	TRBV6-1	TRBJ2-1	.	CASSDRGLYNEQFF	TGTGCCAGCAGTGACCGGGGACTCTACAATGAGCAGTTCTTC
.	TRBV29-1	TRBJ1-1	TRBD1	CSVVSSGGGTEAFF	TGCAGCGTTGTATCTTCAGGGGGTGGCACTGAAGCTTTCTTT
.	TRBV6-5	TRBJ2-7	TRBD2	CASGIGGGHEQYF	TGTGCCAGCGGCATCGGGGGGGGCCACGAGCAGTACTTC
.	TRBV6-6	TRBJ1-3	.	CASSYSNRAGNTIYF	TGTGCCAGCAGTTACTCGAACCGCGCTGGAAACACCATATATTTT
.	TRBV5-5	TRBJ2-7	TRBD2	CASSLAVGGNYEQYF	TGTGCCAGCAGCTTGGCCGTGGGAGGGAACTACGAGCAGTACTTC
.	TRBV7-9	TRBJ2-7	.	CASSLTYLTYEQYF	TGTGCCAGCAGCCTTACCTATTTGACCTACGAGCAGTACTTC
once	TRBV13	TRBJ1-1	.	CASSHRGAIEAFF	TGTGCCAGCAGCCATCGCGGGGCGATTGAAGCTTTCTTT
.	TRBV13	TRBJ1-2	TRBD1	CASSFGTAYGYTF	TGTGCCAGCAGCTTCGGGACAGCATATGGCTACACCTTC
many	TRBV7-3	TRBJ2-2	.	CASSKTSGNTGELFF	TGTGCCAGCAGCAAGACAAGCGGAAACACCGGGGAGCTGTTTTTT
.	TRBV30	TRBJ2-7	TRBD1	CAWTDRGQNEQYF	TGTGCCTGGACGGACAGGGGGCAGAACGAGCAGTACTTC
.	TRBV10-2	TRBJ2-3	TRBD2	CASRLAGAPPDTQYF	TGCGCCAGCAGGCTAGCGGGGGCCCCCCCAGATACGCAGTATTTT
once	TRBV5-6	TRBJ2-7	TRBD1	CASSSPPGGSYEQYF	TGTGCCAGCAGCTCACCACCAGGGGGCTCCTACGAGCAGTACTTC
few	TRBV18	TRBJ2-7	TRBD1	CASSPFRQGVFDEQYF	TGTGCCAGCTCACCATTTCGACAGGGGGTTTTCGACGAGCAGTACTTC
.	TRBV6-6	TRBJ2-7	.	CASSYRGGGLAEQYF	TGTGCCAGCAGTTACCGAGGGGGGGGATTAGCTGAGCAGTACTTC
.	TRBV11-2	TRBJ2-7	.	CASSFQRQSYEQYF	TGTGCCAGCAGCTTTCAACGACAGTCCTACGAGCAGTACTTC
.	TRBV18	TRBJ2-1	TRBD2	CASSPLASGGAAYNEQFF	TGTGCCAGCTCACCATTGGCTAGCGGGGGAGCGGCCTACAATGAGCAGTTCTTC
.	TRBV4-3	TRBJ1-2	.	CASSQPGQNSNYGYTF	TGCGCCAGCAGCCAACCCGGACAGAATTCTAACTATGGCTACACCTTC
.	TRBV7-9	TRBJ2-1	.	CASSPKGTGEDNEQFF	TGTGCCAGCAGCCCCAAAGGCACAGGGGAGGACAATGAGCAGTTCTTC
.	TRBV10-2	TRBJ2-2	.	CASMGRRWTNTGELFF	TGCGCCAGCATGGGCAGGAGGTGGACGAACACCGGGGAGCTGTTTTTT
.	TRBV11-2	TRBJ2-1	.	CASSPYYPYNEQFF	TGTGCCAGCAGTCCGTACTATCCCTACAATGAGCAGTTCTTC
.	TRBV19	TRBJ1-3	.	CASSTSGHFFSGNTIYF	TGTGCCAGTAGTACCTCAGGACATTTCTTCTCTGGAAACACCATATATTTT
many	TRBV28	TRBJ2-2	.	CASSLAGTSGELFF	TGTGCCAGCAGTTTAGCGGGGACCTCCGGGGAGCTGTTTTTT
.	TRBV27	TRBJ2-5	TRBD1	CASSPLTGEETQYF	TGTGCCAGCAGTCCACTGACAGGGGAGGAGACCCAGTACTTC
.	TRBV2	TRBJ2-7	TRBD1	CASSGTGGEFSYEQYF	TGTGCCAGCAGCGGAACAGGGGGCGAATTTTCCTACGAGCAGTACTTC
.	TRBV30	TRBJ2-7	.	CAWSVLGGPTYEQYF	TGTGCCTGGAGTGTACTTGGGGGCCCCACCTACGAGCAGTACTTC
.	TRBV11-2	TRBJ2-3	TRBD2	CASSLAASGRADTQYF	TGTGCCAGCAGCTTAGCCGCTAGCGGGAGGGCGGATACGCAGTATTTT
.	TRBV28	TRBJ1-5	TRBD1	CASSGRTGHQPQHF	TGTGCCAGCAGTGGGCGGACAGGGCATCAGCCCCAGCATTTT
.	TRBV2	TRBJ2-5	.	CASSDPGTLFRETQYF	TGTGCCAGCAGCGACCCCGGGACTTTATTCCGAGAGACCCAGTACTTC
.	TRBV9	TRBJ1-1	TRBD1	CASSEGTGANTEAFF	TGTGCCAGCAGTGAAGGGACAGGGGCTAACACTGAAGCTTTCTTT